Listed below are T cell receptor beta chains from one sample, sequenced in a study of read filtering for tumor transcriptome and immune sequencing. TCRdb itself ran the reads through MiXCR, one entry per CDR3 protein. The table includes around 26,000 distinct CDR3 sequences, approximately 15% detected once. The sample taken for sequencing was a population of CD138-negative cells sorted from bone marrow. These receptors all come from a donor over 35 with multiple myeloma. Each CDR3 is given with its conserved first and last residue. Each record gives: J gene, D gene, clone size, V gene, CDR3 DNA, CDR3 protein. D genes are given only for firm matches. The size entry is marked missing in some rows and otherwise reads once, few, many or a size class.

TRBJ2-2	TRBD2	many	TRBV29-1	TGCAGCGTAAGGACTAGCGGGAACACCGGGGAGCTGTTTTTT	CSVRTSGNTGELFF
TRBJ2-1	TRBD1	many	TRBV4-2	TGTGCCAGCAGCCAAGATTACGGCCAGGGGGATGAGCAGTTCTTC	CASSQDYGQGDEQFF
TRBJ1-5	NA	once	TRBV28	TGTGCCAGCAGTTTCCCAGATAGCAGTCAGCCCCAGCATTTT	CASSFPDSSQPQHF
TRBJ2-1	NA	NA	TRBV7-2	TGTGCCAGCAGCCACAACCAGGGGGGTTACAATGAGCAGTTCTTC	CASSHNQGGYNEQFF
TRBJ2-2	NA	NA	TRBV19	TGTGCCAGTAAAGTATTAACGGCAGGGGATTTTAACACCGGGGAGCTGTTTTTT	CASKVLTAGDFNTGELFF
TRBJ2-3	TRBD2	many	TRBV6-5	TGCGCCAGCAGTTACTCGGGAGGGGCACCTAGCACAGATACGCAGTATTTT	CASSYSGGAPSTDTQYF
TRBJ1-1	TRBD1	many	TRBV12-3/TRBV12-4	TGTGCCAGCAGTAACAGGGGGGCGACTGAAGCTTTCTTT	CASSNRGATEAFF
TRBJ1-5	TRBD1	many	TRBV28	TGTGCCAGCAGACTTACACAGGGGGGCAATCAGCCCCAGCATTTT	CASRLTQGGNQPQHF
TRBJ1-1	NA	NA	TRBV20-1	TGCAGTGCTAGAGATATAAGGAATTCGGGGAACACTGAAGGTTTCTTT	CSARDIRNSGNTEGFF
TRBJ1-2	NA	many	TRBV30	TGTGCCTGGAGGGCCAGTAACTATGGCTACACCTTC	CAWRASNYGYTF
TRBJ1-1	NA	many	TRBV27	TGTGCCAGCAGTTTATCGTGGGTGAACACTGAAGCTTTCTTT	CASSLSWVNTEAFF
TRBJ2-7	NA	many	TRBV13	TGTGCCAGCAGCCCCGTCGACTCCTACGAGCAGTACTTC	CASSPVDSYEQYF
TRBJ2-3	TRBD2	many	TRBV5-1	TGCGCCAGCAGATCGGCGGGAGAATCAGATACGCAGTATTTT	CASRSAGESDTQYF
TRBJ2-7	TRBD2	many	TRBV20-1	TGCAGTGCTAGACGGACTAGCGGGAGTTCCGAGCAGTACTTC	CSARRTSGSSEQYF
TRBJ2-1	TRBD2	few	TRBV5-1	TGCGCCAGCAGCTTGGAGGCTAGCGGGAATGAGCAGTTCTTC	CASSLEASGNEQFF
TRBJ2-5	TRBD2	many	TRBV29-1	TGCAGCGTTTCAGCACTAGCGGGAGAGACCCAGTACTTC	CSVSALAGETQYF
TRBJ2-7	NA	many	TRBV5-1	TGCGCCAGCAGCTTGGGACCGATAGACTACGAGCAGTACTTC	CASSLGPIDYEQYF
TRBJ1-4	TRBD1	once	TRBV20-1	TGCAGTGCTAAGGGGACAGGGGAGCATAATGAAAAACTGTTTTTT	CSAKGTGEHNEKLFF
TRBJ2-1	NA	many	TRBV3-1	TGTGCCAGCAGCCAAGGGTCTGGGGTCAATGAGCAGTTCTTC	CASSQGSGVNEQFF
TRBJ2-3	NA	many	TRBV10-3	TGTGCCATCAGTGAGTCCCGGGGGTCTAGCACAGATACGCAGTATTTT	CAISESRGSSTDTQYF
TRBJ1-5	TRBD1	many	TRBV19	TGTGCCAGTAGTATGACAGGGGGTCAAGTCGGCAATCAGCCCCAGCATTTT	CASSMTGGQVGNQPQHF
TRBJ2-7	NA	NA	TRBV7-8	TGTGCCAGCAGCTTAGCCAGCAATATCCCCTACGAGCAGTACTTC	CASSLASNIPYEQYF
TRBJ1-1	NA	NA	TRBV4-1	TGCGCCAGCATCCACAGTGCTAACGAAGCTTTCTTT	CASIHSANEAFF
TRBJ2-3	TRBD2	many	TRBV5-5	TGTGCCAGCAGCTGGGGACTAGCGGGAGTCCCTCCAGATACGCAGTATTTT	CASSWGLAGVPPDTQYF
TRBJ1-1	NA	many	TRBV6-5	TGTGCCAGCAGTTATGATAACGCCCGCACTGAAGCTTTCTTT	CASSYDNARTEAFF
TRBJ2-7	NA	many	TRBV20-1	TGCAGTGCTAGAATCCAGCCCCCAATCCACGAGCAGTACTTC	CSARIQPPIHEQYF
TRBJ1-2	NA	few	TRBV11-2	TGTGCCAGCAGCCATGCGGGGGGGATGCGGAGCTATGGCTACACCTTC	CASSHAGGMRSYGYTF
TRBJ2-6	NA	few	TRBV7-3	TGTGCCAGCAGCCTTCTAGCTGGGGCCAACGTCCCGACTTTC	CASSLLAGANVPTF
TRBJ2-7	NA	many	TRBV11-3	TGTGCCAGCAGCCCCGCAGCATTCTACGAGCAGTACTTC	CASSPAAFYEQYF
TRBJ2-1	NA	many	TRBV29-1	TGCAGCGTTGACGGCCAGCGGCACAATGAGCAGTTCTTC	CSVDGQRHNEQFF
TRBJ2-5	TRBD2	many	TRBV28	TGTGCCAGCAGCCCCGGGACTAGCGGGAGGAACCAAGAGACCCAGTACTTC	CASSPGTSGRNQETQYF
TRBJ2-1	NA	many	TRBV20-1	TGCAGTGCTAGAACTAACCGGGGCTTGTTCTTC	CSARTNRGLFF
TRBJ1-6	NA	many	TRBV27	TGTGCCAGCAAGCAGTGGCATTCACCCCTCCACTTT	CASKQWHSPLHF
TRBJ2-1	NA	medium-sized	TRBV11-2	TGTGCCAGCAGCCTCCACCCTGAGAATGAGCAGTTCTTC	CASSLHPENEQFF
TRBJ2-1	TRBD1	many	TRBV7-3	TGTGCCAGCAGCTCTCAGACAGGGAGCTCCTACAATGAGCAGTTCTTC	CASSSQTGSSYNEQFF
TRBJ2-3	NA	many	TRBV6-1	TGTGCCAGCAGTGATGGGGTCGTTACGCAGTATTTT	CASSDGVVTQYF
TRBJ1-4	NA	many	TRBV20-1	TGCAGTGCTAGAGATTTCGGGCCGGCAACTAATGAAAAACTGTTTTTT	CSARDFGPATNEKLFF
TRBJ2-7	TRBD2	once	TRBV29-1	TGCAGCGTTGAAAGACTAGCGGGAGCCGAGCAGTACTTC	CSVERLAGAEQYF
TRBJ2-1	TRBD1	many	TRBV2	TGTGCCAGCAGTGAACAGGGGGAGTACAATGAGCAGTTCTTC	CASSEQGEYNEQFF
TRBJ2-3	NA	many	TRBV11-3	TGTGCCAGCAGCTTAGACGGGCTCGAGGGCACAGATACGCAGTATTTT	CASSLDGLEGTDTQYF
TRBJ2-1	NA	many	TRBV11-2	TGTGCCAGCAGCTCACTGACTGGCCCGAATGAGCAGTTCTTC	CASSSLTGPNEQFF
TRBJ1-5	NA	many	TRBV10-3	TGTGCCATCAAGGAGGGCAGCAATCAGCCCCAGCATTTT	CAIKEGSNQPQHF